This TCR beta chain was profiled in a study of cytomegalovirus exposure and HLA in healthy donors. The study's findings and limits: In a later analysis, HLA-associated beta chains showed higher expansion and lower generation probabilities than comparable chains. The authors listed approximately 160 TCR beta chains as cytomegalovirus-associated.

Note on this clone: What it binds is unknown.

Amplification used 60 Vbeta primers and 13 Jbeta primers. Using immunoSEQ multiplex PCR, the repertoire was profiled, and TCRdb retains in-frame clones only, with some absent. The table has fewer than 250,000 clones, over 75% seen once. As for the donors, each was a healthy bone marrow donor. This TCR was sampled from a male donor in good health and CMV-seronegative. The material sequenced was PBMCs.

CDR3 loop: CASSVGYRMNTEAFF. The CDR3 region has the DNA TGTGCCAGCAGCGTAGGGTACAGGATGAACACTGAAGCTTTCTTT. V gene TRBV9 combines with J gene TRBJ1-1, with D maybe TRBD1 (5 bases). Germline V CDR1 and CDR2: SGDLS, YYNGEE. Trimming took 0 bases from V and 0 from J, leaving 9 bases between them. The CDR3 loop spans 15 amino acids.